The clone carrying this TCR beta chain was seen once. Antigen: not known. This CDR3 region has 16 residues. Per germline, CDR1 SGHTA and CDR2 FQGNSA. With 0 bases clipped from V and 5 bases from J, the junction kept 8 bases outside the gene matches. This record belongs to a study of CD8 T cells in Susac syndrome. CD8+ and CD4+ T cells from blood underwent TCR beta sequencing, which was carried out in a high-throughput format. The multiple sclerosis control group consisted of treatment-naive patients whose relapsing-remitting disease, which was either stable or active, fulfilled revised McDonald criteria. Notes on the study in general: By the study's own acknowledgment, its TCR sequencing and HLA analysis included relatively few individuals.

RNA amounts of 0.5 to 1 ug underwent reverse transcription with random hexamers. The method of amplification for TCR beta CDR3 was immunoSEQ multiplex PCR, covering 54 Vbeta and 13 Jbeta. TCRdb re-analysed the immunoSEQ multiplex PCR reads in MiXCR, keeping a single row per CDR3 protein. The sample includes around 220,000 distinct CDR3 sequences, 92% of them seen just once. The rearrangement joins TRBV7-2 to TRBJ2-5; 8 bases line up with TRBD2. The source material was CD8+ T cells from PBMCs. The TCR was taken from a human donor with multiple sclerosis. CDR3 amino acids: CASSLASWREVETQYF. Written as DNA, the CDR3 is TGTGCCAGCAGCTTAGCGTCCTGGCGGGAGGTTGAGACCCAGTACTTC.